This T cell receptor (beta chain) came from a study of T cells in localized non-small cell lung cancer. Turning to this clone: Its antigen remains unknown.

Germline lookup yields CDR1 SGHRS and CDR2 YFSETQ. This CDR3 region has 13 residues. V lost 3 bases, J lost 4 bases, and 10 bases lay in between. The repertoire was sequenced with immunoSEQ multiplex PCR; TCRdb's copy has only in-frame clones and lacks some. The sample includes roughly 36,000 clones, about 91% of them seen just once. Study findings and constraints: Sequencing involved a lone tumor region, leaving heterogeneity possible. Appearance in adjacent lung was seen for a median around 60 of the top 100 tumor clones.

The sample consisted of PBMCs, taken before any cancer treatment. J is TRBJ2-5 and V is TRBV5-1; the D is unclear. The sequence came from a man aged 40 to 75 with stage II lung adenocarcinoma. CDR3 in DNA: TGCGCCAGCAGCTCACCCGGTCGAGAGACCCAGTACTTC. Residues: CASSSPGRETQYF.